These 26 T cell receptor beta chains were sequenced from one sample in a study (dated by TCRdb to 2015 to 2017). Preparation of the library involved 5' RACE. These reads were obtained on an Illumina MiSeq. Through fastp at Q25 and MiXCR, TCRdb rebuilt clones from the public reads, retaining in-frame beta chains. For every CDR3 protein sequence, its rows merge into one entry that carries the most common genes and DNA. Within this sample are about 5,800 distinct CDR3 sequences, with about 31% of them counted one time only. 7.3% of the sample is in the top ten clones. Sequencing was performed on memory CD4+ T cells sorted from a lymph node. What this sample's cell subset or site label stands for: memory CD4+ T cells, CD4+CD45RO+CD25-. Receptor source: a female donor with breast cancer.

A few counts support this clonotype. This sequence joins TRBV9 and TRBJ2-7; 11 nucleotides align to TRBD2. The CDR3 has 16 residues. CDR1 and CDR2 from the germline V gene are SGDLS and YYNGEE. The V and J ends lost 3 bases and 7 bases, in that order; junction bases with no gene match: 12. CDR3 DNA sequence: TGTGCCAGCAGCGCGCAACCTCGACTAGCGGGAAGTGAGCAGTACTTC. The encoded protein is CASSAQPRLAGSEQYF.

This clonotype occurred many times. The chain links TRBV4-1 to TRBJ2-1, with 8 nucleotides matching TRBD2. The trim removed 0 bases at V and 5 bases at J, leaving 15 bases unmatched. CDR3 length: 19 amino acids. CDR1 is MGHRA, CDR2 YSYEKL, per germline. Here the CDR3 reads CASSQDSPQGSGVHNEQFF. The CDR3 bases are TGCGCCAGCAGCCAAGATAGCCCGCAAGGTAGCGGGGTTCACAATGAGCAGTTCTTC.

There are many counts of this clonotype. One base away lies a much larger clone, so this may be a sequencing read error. The CDR3 loop reads CASSLANGIEQYF. In DNA, the CDR3 is TGTGCCAGCAGCTTAGCGAATGGTATCGAGCAGTACTTC. This rearrangement joins TRBV7-6 to TRBJ2-7, with unresolved D. The CDR3 is made up of 13 amino acids. The V end lost 0 bases, the J end lost 6 bases, and 9 bases lay between the germline ends. Per germline, CDR1 SGHVS and CDR2 FNYEAQ.

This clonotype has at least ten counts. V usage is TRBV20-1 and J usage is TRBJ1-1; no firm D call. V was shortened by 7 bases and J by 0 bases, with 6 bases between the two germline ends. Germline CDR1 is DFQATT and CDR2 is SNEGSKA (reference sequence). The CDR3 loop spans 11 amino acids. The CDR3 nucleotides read TGCAGTGTGGAGCTGAACACTGAAGCTTTCTTT. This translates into CSVELNTEAFF.

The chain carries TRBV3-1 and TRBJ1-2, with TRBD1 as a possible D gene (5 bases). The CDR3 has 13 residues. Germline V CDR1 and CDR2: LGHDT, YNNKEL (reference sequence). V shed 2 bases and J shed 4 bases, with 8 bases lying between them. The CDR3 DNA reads TGTGCCAGCAGCCAAATCCAGGGCTATGGCTACACCTTC. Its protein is CASSQIQGYGYTF.

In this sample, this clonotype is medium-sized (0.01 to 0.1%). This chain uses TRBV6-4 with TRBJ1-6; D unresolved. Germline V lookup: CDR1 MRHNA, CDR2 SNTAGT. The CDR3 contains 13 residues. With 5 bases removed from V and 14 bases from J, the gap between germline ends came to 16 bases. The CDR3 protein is CASSTSQDGALHF. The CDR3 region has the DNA TGTGCCAGCAGTACCTCTCAAGATGGGGCCCTCCACTTT.

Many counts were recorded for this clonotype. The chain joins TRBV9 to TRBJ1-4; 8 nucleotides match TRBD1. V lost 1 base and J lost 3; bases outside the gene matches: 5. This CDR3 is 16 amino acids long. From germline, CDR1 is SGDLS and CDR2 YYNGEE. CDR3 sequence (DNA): TGTGCCAGCAGCGTAACCACAGGGGGATCTAATGAAAAACTGTTTTTT. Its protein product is CASSVTTGGSNEKLFF.

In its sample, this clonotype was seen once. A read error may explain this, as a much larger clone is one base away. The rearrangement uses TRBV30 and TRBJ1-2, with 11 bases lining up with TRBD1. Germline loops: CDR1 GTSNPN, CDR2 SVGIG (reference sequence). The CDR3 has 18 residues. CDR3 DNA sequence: TGTGCCTGGAGCCGTATAAGGACAGGGGGCTTATCTAACTATGGCCACACCTTC. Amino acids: CAWSRIRTGGLSNYGHTF.

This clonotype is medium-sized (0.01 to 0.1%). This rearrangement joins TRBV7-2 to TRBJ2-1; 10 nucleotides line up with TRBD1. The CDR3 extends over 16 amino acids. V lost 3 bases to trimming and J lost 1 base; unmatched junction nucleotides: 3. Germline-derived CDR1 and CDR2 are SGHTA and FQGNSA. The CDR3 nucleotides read TGTGCCAGCAGCTTGAGGGACAGGGGTTCCTACAATGAGCAGTTCTTC. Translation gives CASSLRDRGSYNEQFF.

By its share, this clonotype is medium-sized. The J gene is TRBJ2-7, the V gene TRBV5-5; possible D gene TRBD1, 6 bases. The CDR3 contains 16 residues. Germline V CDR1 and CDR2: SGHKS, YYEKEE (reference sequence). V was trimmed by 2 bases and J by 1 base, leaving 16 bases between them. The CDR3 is CASSFWGQGGSYEQYF. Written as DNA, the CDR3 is TGTGCCAGCAGCTTCTGGGGGCAGGGCGGTTCCTACGAGCAGTACTTC.

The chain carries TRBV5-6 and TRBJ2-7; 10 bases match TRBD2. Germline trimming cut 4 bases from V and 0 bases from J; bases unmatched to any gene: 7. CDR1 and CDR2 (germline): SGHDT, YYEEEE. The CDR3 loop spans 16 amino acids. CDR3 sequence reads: CASSLLSGRFSYEQYF. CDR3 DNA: TGTGCCAGCAGCCTACTTAGCGGGAGGTTCTCCTACGAGCAGTACTTC.

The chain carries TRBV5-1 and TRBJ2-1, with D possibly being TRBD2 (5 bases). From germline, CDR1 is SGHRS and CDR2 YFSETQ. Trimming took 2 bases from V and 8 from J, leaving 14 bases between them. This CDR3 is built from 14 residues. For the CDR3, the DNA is TGCGCCAGCAGCTTAGCACTAACGGGGTATGAGCAGTTCTTC. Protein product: CASSLALTGYEQFF.

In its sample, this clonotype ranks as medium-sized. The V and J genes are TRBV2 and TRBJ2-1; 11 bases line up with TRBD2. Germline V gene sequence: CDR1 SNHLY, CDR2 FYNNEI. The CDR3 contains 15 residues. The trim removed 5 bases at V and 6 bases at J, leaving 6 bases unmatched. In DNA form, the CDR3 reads TGTGCCAGCAGTAGGGGACTAGCGGTTTTCAATGAGCAGTTCTTC. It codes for CASSRGLAVFNEQFF. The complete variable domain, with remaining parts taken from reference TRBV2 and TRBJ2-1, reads EPEVTQTPSHQVTQMGQEVILRCVPISNHLYFYWYRQILGQKVEFLVSFYNNEISEKSEIFDDQFSVERPDGSNFTLKIRSTKLEDSAMYFCASSRGLAVFNEQFFGPGTRLTVL.

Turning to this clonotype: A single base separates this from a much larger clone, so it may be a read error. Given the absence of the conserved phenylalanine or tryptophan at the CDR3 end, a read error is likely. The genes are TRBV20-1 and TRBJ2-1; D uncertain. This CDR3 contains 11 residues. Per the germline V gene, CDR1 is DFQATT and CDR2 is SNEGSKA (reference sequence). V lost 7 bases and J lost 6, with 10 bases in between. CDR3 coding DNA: TGCAGTGTACCGGGTGGCAATGAGCAGTTCTGC. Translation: CSVPGGNEQFC.

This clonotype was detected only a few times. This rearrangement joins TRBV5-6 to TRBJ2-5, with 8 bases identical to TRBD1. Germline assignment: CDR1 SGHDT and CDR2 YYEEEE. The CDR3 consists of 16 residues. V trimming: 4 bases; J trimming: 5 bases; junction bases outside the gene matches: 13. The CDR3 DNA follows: TGTGCCAGCAGCAGAGACAGGGGTCGGGTTCGGGAGACCCAGTACTTC. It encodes CASSRDRGRVRETQYF.

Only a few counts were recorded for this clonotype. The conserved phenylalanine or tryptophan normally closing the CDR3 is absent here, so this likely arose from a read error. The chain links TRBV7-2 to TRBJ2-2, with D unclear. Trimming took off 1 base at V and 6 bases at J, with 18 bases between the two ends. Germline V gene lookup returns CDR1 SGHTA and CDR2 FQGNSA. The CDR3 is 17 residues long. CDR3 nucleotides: TGTGCCAGCAGCTTAGATAGTAATTTCCGAAGGGCCGGGGAGCTGTTTCTT. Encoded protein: CASSLDSNFRRAGELFL.

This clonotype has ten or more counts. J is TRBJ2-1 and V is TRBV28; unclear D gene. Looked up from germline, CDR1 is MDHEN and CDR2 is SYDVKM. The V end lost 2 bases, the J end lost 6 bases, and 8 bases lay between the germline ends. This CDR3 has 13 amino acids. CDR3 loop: CASSLTASNEQFF. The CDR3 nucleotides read TGTGCCAGCAGTTTAACTGCAAGCAATGAGCAGTTCTTC.

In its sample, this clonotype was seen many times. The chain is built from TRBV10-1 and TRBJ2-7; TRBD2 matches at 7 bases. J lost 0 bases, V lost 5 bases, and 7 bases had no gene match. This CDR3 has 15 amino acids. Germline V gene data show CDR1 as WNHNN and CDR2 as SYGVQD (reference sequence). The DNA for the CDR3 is TGCGCCAGCAGTCTACTAGCGAGGAGCTCCTACGAGCAGTACTTC. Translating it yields CASSLLARSSYEQYF.

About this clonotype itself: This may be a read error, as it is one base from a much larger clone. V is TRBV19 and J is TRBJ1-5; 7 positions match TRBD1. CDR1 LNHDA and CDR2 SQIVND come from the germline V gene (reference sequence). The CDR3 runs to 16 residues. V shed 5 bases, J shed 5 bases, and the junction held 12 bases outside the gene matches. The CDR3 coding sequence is TGTGCCAGTAGTGCCCGGGACAGACCTGTCTATCAGCCCCAGCATTTT. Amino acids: CASSARDRPVYQPQHF. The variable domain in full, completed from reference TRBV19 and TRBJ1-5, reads DGGITQSPKYLFRKEGQNVTLSCEQNLNHDAMYWYRQDPGQGLRLIYYSQIVNDFQKGDIAEGYSVSREKKESFPLTVTSAQKNPTAFYLCASSARDRPVYQPQHFGDGTRLSIL.

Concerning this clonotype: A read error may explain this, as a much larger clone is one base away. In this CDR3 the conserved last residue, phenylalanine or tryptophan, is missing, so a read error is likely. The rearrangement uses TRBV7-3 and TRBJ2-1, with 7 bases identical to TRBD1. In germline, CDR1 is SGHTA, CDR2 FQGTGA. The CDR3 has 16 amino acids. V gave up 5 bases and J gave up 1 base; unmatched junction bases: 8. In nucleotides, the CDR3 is TGTGCCAGCAGCACGCGAGGGGGCAGGTCCTACAATGAGCAGTTCCTC. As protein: CASSTRGGRSYNEQFL.

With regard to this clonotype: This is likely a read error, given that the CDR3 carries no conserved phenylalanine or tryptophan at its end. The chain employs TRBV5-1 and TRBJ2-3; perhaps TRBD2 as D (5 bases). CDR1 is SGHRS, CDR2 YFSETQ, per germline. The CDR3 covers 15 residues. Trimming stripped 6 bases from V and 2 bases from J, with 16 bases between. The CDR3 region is CASKRGGASTDTQYS. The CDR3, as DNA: TGCGCCAGCAAGAGAGGAGGAGCCTCCACAGATACGCAGTATTCT.

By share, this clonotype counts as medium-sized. Written as DNA, the CDR3 is TGCGCCAGCAGCTTGGCACTAGCGGGGTATGAGCAGTTCTTC. Residues: CASSLALAGYEQFF. The V gene is TRBV5-1, the J gene TRBJ2-1, with 10 positions matching TRBD2. The CDR3 is 14 residues long. After removal of 0 bases from V and 8 bases from J, the junction contained 2 bases not matched to a gene. Germline V gene data show CDR1 as SGHRS and CDR2 as YFSETQ. The full variable domain, with the rest looked up from reference TRBV5-1 and TRBJ2-1, is KAGVTQTPRYLIKTRGQQVTLSCSPISGHRSVSWYQQTPGQGLQFLFEYFSETQRNKGNFPGRFSGRQFSNSRSEMNVSTLELGDSALYLCASSLALAGYEQFFGPGTRLTVL.

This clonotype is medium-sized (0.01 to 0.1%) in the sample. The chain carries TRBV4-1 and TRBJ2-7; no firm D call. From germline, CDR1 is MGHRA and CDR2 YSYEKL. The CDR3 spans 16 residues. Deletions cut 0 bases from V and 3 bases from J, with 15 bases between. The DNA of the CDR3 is TGCGCCAGCAGCCAAGATGATAGTCAAGCCCTCTACGAGCAGTACTTC. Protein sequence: CASSQDDSQALYEQYF.

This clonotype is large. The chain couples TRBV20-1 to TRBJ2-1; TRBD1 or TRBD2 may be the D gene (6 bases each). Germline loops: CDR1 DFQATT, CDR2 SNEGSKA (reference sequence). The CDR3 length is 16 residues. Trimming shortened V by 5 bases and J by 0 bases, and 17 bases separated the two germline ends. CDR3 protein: CSASRGRGGSYNEQFF. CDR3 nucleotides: TGCAGTGCTTCACGGGGGCGGGGTGGCTCCTACAATGAGCAGTTCTTC.

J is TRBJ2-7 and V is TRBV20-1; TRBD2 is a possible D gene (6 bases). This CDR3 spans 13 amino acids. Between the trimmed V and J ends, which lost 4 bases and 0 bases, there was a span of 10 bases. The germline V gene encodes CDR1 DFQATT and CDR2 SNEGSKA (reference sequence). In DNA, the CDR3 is TGCAGTGCTAATAGCGGCAGCTCCTACGAGCAGTACTTC. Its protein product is CSANSGSSYEQYF.

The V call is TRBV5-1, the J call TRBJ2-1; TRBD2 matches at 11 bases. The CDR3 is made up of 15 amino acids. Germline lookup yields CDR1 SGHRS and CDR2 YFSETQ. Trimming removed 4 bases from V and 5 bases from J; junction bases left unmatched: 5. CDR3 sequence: CASSPPSGRNNEQFF. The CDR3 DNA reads TGCGCCAGCAGCCCCCCTAGCGGGAGGAACAATGAGCAGTTCTTC.